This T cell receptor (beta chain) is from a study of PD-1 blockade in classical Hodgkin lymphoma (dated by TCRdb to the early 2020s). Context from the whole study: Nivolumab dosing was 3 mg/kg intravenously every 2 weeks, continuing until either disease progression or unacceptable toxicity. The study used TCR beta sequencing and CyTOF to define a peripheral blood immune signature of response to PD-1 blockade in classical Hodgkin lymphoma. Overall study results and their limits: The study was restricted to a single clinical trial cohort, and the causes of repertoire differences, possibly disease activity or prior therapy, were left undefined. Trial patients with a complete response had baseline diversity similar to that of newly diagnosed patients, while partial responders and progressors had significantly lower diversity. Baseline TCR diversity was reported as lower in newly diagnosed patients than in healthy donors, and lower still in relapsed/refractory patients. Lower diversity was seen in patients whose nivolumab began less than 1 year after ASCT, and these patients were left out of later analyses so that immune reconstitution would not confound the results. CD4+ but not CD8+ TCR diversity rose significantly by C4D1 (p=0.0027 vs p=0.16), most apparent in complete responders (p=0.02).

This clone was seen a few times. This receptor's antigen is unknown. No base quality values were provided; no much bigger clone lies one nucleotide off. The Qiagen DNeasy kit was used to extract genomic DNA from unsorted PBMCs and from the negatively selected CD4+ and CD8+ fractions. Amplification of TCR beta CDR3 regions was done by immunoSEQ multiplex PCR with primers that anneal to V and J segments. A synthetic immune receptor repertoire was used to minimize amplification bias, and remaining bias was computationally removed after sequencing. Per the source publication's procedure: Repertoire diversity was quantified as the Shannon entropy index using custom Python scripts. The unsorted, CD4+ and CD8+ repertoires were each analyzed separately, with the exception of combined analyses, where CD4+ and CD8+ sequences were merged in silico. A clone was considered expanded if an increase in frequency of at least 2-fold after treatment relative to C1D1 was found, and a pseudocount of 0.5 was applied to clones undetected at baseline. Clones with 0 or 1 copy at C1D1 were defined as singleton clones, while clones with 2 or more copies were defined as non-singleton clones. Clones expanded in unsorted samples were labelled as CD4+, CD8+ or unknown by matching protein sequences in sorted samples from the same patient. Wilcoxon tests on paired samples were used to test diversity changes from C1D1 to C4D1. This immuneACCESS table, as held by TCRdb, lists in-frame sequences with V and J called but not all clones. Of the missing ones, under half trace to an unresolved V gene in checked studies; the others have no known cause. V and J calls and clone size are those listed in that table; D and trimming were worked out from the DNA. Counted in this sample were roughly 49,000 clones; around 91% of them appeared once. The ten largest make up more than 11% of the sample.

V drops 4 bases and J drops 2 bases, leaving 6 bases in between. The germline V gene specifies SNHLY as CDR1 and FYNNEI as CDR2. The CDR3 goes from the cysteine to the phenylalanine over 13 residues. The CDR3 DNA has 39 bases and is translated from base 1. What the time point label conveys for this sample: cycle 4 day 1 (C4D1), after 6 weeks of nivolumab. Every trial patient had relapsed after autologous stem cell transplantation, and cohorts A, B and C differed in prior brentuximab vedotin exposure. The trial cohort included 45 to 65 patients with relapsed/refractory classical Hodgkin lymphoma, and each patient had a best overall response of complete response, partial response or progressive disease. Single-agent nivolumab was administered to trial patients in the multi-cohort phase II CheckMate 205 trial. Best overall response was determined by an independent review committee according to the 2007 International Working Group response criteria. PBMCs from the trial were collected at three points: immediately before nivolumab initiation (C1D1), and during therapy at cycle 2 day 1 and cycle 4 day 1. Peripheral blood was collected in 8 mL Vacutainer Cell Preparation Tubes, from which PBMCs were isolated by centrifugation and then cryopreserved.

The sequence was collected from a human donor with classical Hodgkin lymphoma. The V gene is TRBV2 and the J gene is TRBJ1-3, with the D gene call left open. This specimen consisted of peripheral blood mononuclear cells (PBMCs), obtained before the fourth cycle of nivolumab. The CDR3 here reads CASSGVTGNTIYF. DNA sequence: TGTGCCAGCAGTGGGGTTACTGGAAACACCATATATTTT.